This entry concerns a single TCR beta chain. No antigen is known for it. The germline V gene has CDR1 SQVTM and CDR2 ANQGSEA. The germline V and J ends were trimmed by 6 bases and 2 bases, with 14 bases remaining between them. The CDR3 length is 13 residues. The sample belongs to a study of blood T cells in healthy people across ages. Primed by a sample-barcoded 5' primer and a J-beta primer mix, a second PCR proceeded for roughly 7 to 11 cycles. TCRdb reprocessed the 5' RACE reads via MiXCR and lists one record per CDR3 protein. In the table there are fewer than 1,000,000 distinct CDR3 sequences, roughly 46% of which are singletons. Study-level points and caveats: Unsorted PBMCs prevented conclusive naive versus antigen-experienced comparison. Measured against age, TCR beta diversity per million T cells decreased in a roughly linear manner.

Sequenced: blood. The TCR originated in a man of 80 years or more in good health. The rearrangement uses TRBV29-1 and TRBJ2-7, with a weak D call TRBD1 (6 bases). CDR3 DNA: TGCAGCGTCCGTACAGGGTTCGCCTACGAGCAGTACTTC. Encoded protein: CSVRTGFAYEQYF.